This T cell receptor (beta chain) was recovered during a study of regulatory T cells in long-lasting Graves disease. CDR1 DFQATT and CDR2 SNEGSKA come from the germline V gene (reference sequence). Trimming removed 0 bases from V and 0 bases from J; junction bases left unmatched: 7. CDR3 length: 17 amino acids. Documented time point: persistent/refractory GD, antithyroid drugs over 5 years with positive TRAb. PBMC-extracted RNA yielded the TCR library. Combining iRepertoire HTBI primers with Arm-PCR of CDR3 regions, the authors built TCR beta libraries. One entry per CDR3 protein results from TCRdb running MiXCR on the multiplex PCR reads. Of more than 300,000 distinct CDR3 sequences in the sample, 20% to 25% are singletons; the top ten hold 25% to 30%.

This receptor was identified in a woman aged 40 to 50 with Graves disease. The chain is built from TRBV20-1 and TRBJ2-5, with 10 bases fitting TRBD1. The sample here was peripheral blood mononuclear cells (PBMCs), taken when the disease was refractory, from a patient treated with antithyroid drugs. The CDR3 reads CSARDLVGTGDQETQYF. The CDR3 nucleotides read TGCAGTGCTAGAGATCTGGTGGGGACAGGGGACCAAGAGACCCAGTACTTC.